These 5 T cell receptor beta chains were sequenced from one sample in a study of blood T cell repertoires in COVID-19. Profiling relied on immunoSEQ multiplex PCR, and the TCRdb table lists in-frame clones only, not all of them. Of about 310,000 clones listed, around 87% are singletons. The source material was peripheral blood. Every receptor here comes from a woman aged 50 to 60 who had recovered from COVID-19.

This rearrangement joins TRBV9 to TRBJ2-3; 9 positions match TRBD1. Germline lookup yields CDR1 SGDLS and CDR2 YYNGEE. The CDR3 has 16 residues. The J segment lost 2 bases and the V segment lost 3 bases, leaving 7 bases of the junction unmatched. The DNA for the CDR3 is TGTGCCAGCAGCGCCAGGACAGGGGATAACACAGATACGCAGTATTTT. Its translation: CASSARTGDNTDTQYF.

The table lists this clone with a count of one. V gene TRBV18 combines with J gene TRBJ2-7; TRBD1 aligns across 8 bases. The CDR3 totals 15 residues. The junction had 6 bases not matched to a gene; V was cut back by 5 bases and J by 0 bases. The germline gives CDR1 KGHSH, CDR2 LQKENI. This CDR3 is CASSTGTGNSYEQYF. DNA for the CDR3: TGTGCCAGCTCAACGGGGACAGGTAACTCCTACGAGCAGTACTTC.

The V call is TRBV18, the J call TRBJ1-1; D unclear. The V end lost 3 bases, the J end lost 3 bases, and 11 bases lay between the germline ends. The CDR3 sequence is 14 residues long. Germline lookup yields CDR1 KGHSH and CDR2 LQKENI. The CDR3 DNA is TGTGCCAGCTCACCTCGCGGGGAGGACACTGAAGCTTTCTTT. Protein sequence: CASSPRGEDTEAFF.

The chain carries TRBV5-4 and TRBJ2-2; tentative D call: TRBD1 (5 bases). Germline V gene sequence: CDR1 SGHNT, CDR2 YYREEE (reference sequence). V was clipped by 7 bases and J by 1 base, with 14 bases between them. This CDR3 spans 15 amino acids. CDR3 in amino acids: CASRPWGKNTGELFF. CDR3 coding DNA: TGTGCCAGCCGCCCCTGGGGCAAGAACACCGGGGAGCTGTTTTTT.

This rearrangement joins TRBV7-2 to TRBJ2-7, with 12 positions matching TRBD2. CDR1 is SGHTA, CDR2 FQGNSA, per germline. V gave up 5 bases and J gave up 0 bases; unmatched junction bases: 5. This CDR3 has 16 residues. CDR3 amino acids: CASSPGLAGISYEQYF. CDR3 DNA sequence: TGTGCCAGCAGCCCCGGACTAGCGGGAATCTCCTACGAGCAGTACTTC.